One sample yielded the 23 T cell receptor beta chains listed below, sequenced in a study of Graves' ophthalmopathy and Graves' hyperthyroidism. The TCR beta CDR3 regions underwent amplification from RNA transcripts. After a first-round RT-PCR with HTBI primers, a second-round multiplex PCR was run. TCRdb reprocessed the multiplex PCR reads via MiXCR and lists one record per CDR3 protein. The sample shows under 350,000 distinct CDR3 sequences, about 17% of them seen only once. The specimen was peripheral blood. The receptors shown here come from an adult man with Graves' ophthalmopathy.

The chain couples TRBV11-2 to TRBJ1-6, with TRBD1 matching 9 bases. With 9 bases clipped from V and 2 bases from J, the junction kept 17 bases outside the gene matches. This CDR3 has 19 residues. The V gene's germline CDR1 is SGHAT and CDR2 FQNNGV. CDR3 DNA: TGTGCCAGTAAAAGTTGGACAGGGGAATCTGAGACCTATAATTCACCCCTCCACTTT. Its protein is CASKSWTGESETYNSPLHF.

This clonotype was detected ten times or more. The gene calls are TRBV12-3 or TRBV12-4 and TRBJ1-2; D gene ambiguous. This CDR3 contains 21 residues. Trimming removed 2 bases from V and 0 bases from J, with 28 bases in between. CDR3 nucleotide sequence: TGTGCCAGCAGTTTACATGGTCTCGGGAGGCTCGCTCACTCAACTAACTATGGCTACACCTTC. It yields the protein CASSLHGLGRLAHSTNYGYTF.

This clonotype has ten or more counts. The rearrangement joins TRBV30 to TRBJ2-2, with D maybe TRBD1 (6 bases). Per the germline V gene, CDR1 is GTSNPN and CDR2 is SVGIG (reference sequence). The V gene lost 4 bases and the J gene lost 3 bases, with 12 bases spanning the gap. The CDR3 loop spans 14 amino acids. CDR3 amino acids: CAWNRVKDTGELFF. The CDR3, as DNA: TGTGCCTGGAACAGGGTAAAGGACACCGGGGAGCTGTTTTTT.

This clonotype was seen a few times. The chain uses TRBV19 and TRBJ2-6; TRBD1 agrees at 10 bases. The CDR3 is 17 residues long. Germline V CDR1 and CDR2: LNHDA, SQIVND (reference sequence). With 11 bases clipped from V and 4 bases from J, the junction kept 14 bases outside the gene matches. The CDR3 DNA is TGTGCCTCCCGAACCGGGACAGGGGTGGGGGGGGCCAACGTCCTGACTTTC. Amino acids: CASRTGTGVGGANVLTF.

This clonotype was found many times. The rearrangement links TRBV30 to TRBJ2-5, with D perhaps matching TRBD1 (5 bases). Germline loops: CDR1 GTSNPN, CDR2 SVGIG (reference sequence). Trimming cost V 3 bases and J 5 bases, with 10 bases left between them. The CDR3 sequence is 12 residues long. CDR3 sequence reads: CAWSPWGETQYF. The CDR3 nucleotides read TGTGCCTGGAGCCCTTGGGGCGAGACCCAGTACTTC.

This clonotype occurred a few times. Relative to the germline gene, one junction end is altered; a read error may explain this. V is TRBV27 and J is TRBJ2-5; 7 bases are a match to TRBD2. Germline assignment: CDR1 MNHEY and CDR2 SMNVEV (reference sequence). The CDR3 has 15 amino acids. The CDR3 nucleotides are TGTGCCAGCAGTTTGTCCGGGGGGAGCCAAGAGACTCAGTACTTC. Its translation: CASSLSGGSQETQYF.

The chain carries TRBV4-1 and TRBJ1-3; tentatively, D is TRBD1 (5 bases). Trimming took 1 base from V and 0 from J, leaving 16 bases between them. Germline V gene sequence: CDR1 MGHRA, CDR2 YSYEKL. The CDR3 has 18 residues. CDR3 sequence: CASSQGTGPIISGNTIYF. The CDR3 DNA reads TGCGCCAGCAGCCAAGGAACAGGACCGATCATCTCTGGAAACACCATATATTTT.

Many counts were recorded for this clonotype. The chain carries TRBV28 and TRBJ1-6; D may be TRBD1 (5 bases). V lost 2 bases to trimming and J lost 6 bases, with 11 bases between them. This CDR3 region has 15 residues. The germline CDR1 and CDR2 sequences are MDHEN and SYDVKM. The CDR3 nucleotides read TGTGCCAGCAGTTTAGTTACAGGAGGTAATTCACCCCTCCACTTT. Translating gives CASSLVTGGNSPLHF.

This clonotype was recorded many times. The chain's CDR3 is CASSYLRTSGSYNEQFF. The CDR3 bases are TGTGCCAGCAGTTACTTACGGACTAGCGGGAGTTACAATGAGCAGTTCTTC. This chain links TRBV6-5 with TRBJ2-1, with 13 positions matching TRBD2. The length of the CDR3 is 17 residues. The germline gives CDR1 MNHEY, CDR2 SVGAGI. V shed 1 base and J 4 bases; nucleotides not matched to a gene: 4.

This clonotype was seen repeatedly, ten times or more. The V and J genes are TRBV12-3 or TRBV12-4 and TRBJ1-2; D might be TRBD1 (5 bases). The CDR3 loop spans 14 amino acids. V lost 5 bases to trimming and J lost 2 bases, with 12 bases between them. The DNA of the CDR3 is TGTGCCAGCAGTCCTGGGACCTGGAACTATGGCTACACCTTC. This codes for CASSPGTWNYGYTF.

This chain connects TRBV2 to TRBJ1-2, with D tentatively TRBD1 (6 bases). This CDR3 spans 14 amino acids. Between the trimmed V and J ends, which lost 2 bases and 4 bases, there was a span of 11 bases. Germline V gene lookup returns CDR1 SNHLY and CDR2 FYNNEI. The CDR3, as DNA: TGTGCCAGCAGTGAATGGGGGGGCCCCTATGGCTACACCTTC. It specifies CASSEWGGPYGYTF. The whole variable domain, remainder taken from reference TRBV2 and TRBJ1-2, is EPEVTQTPSHQVTQMGQEVILRCVPISNHLYFYWYRQILGQKVEFLVSFYNNEISEKSEIFDDQFSVERPDGSNFTLKIRSTKLEDSAMYFCASSEWGGPYGYTFGSGTRLTVV.

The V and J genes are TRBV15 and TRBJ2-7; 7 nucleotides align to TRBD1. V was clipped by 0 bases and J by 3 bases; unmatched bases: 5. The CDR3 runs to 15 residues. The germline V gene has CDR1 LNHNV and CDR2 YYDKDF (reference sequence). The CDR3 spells CATSRDRTGFYEQYF. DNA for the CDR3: TGTGCCACCAGCAGAGATCGGACAGGATTCTACGAGCAGTACTTC.

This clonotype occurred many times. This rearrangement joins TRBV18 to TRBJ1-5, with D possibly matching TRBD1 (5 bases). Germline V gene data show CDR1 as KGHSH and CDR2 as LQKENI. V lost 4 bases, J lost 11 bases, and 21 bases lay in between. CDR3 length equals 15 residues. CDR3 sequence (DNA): TGTGCCAGCTCACGAACAGACGGGGGTCTTTGGGCCCAGCATTTT. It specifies CASSRTDGGLWAQHF.

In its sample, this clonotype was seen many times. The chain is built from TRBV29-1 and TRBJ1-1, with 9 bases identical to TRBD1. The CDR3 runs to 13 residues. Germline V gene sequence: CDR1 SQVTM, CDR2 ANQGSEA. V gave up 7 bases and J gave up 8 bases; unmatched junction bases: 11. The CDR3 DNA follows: TGCAGCGCCAGACGGACAGGGGAGGAAGAAGCTTTCTTT. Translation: CSARRTGEEEAFF.

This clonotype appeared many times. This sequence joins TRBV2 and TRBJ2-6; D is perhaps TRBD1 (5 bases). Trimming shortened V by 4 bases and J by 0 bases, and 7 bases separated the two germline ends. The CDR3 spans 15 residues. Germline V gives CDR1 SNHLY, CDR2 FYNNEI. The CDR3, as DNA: TGTGCCAGCAGTGGTAGGGGCTCTGGGGCCAACGTCCTGACTTTC. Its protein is CASSGRGSGANVLTF. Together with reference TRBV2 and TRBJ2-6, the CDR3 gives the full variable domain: EPEVTQTPSHQVTQMGQEVILRCVPISNHLYFYWYRQILGQKVEFLVSFYNNEISEKSEIFDDQFSVERPDGSNFTLKIRSTKLEDSAMYFCASSGRGSGANVLTFGAGSRLTVL.

The CDR3 is CASSPGTGIGAYEQYF. The CDR3, as DNA: TGTGCCAGCAGCCCCGGGACAGGGATTGGGGCCTACGAGCAGTACTTC. This chain uses TRBV2 with TRBJ2-7, with 9 nucleotides matching TRBD1. This CDR3 has 16 amino acids. The germline V gene has CDR1 SNHLY and CDR2 FYNNEI. Losses at the gene ends were 6 bases for V and 2 bases for J; bases not matched to a gene: 11.

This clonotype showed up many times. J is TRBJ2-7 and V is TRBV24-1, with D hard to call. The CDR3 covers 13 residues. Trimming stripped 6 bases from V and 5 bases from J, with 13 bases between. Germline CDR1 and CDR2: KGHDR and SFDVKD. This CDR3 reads CATSTGLLNEQYF. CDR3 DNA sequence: TGTGCCACCAGTACCGGGCTCCTCAACGAGCAGTACTTC.

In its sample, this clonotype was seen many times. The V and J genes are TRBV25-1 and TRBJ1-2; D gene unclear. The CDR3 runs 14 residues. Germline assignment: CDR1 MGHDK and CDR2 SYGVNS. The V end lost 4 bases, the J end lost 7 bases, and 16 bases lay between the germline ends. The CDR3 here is CASSALGGQFGYTF. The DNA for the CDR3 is TGTGCCAGCAGTGCCCTTGGTGGGCAGTTTGGCTACACCTTC.

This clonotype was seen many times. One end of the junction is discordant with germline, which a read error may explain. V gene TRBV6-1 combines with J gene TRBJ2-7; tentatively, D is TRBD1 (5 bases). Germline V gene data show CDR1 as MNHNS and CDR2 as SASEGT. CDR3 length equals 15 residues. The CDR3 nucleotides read TGTGCCAGCAGTGAAACAGGTATATCTTCCTCCGAGCAGTACTTC. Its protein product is CASSETGISSSEQYF.

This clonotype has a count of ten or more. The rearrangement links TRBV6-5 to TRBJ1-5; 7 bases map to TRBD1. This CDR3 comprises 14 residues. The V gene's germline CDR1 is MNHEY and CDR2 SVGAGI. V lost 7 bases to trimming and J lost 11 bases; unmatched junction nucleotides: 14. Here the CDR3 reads CASNWGTAGTTQHF. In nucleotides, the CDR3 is TGTGCCAGCAACTGGGGGACAGCCGGGACGACCCAGCATTTT.

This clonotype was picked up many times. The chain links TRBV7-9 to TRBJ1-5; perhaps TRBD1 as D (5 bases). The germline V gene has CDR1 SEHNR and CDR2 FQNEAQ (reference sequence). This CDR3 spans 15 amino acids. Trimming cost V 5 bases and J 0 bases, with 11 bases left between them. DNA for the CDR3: TGTGCCAGCAGCCAAGACAGTTATAGCAATCAGCCCCAGCATTTT. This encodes CASSQDSYSNQPQHF. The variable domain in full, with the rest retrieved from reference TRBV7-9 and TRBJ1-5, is DTGVSQNPRHKITKRGQNVTFRCDPISEHNRLYWYRQTLGQGPEFLTYFQNEAQLEKSRLLSDRFSAERPKGSFSTLEIQRTEQGDSAMYLCASSQDSYSNQPQHFGDGTRLSIL.

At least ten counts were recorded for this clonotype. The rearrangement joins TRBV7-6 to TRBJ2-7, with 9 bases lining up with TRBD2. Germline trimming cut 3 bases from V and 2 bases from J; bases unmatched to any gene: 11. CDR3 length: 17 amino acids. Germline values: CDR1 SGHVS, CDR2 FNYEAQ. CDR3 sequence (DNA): TGTGCCAGCAGCTTGGAGGATAGGACTAGCGACCCCTACGAGCAGTACTTC. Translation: CASSLEDRTSDPYEQYF.

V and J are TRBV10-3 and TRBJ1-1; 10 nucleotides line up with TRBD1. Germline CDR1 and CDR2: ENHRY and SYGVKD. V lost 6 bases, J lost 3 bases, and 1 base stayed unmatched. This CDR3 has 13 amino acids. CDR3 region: CAIRGTGDTEAFF. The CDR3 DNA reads TGTGCCATCAGGGGGACAGGGGACACTGAAGCTTTCTTT.